These T cell receptor beta chains were read from a single sample in a study of CDR3 diversity in severe acne. TCRdb called the PCR reads again in MiXCR, with one record for every CDR3 protein. Counted here are more than 80,000 distinct CDR3 sequences, approximately 49% occurring once; the ten biggest clones make up around a tenth. Sequencing was carried out using blood. These receptors were taken from a male donor with severe acne vulgaris. Both conserved end residues are part of each CDR3. The listing skips clone size in some rows; elsewhere it reads once, few, many or a size class.

abundance: few
v_gene: TRBV27
j_gene: TRBJ2-6
CDR3aa: CASRGSGANVLTF

abundance: medium-sized
v_gene: TRBV29-1
j_gene: TRBJ1-4
CDR3aa: CSVWDYEKLFF

abundance: many
v_gene: TRBV20-1
j_gene: TRBJ1-1
CDR3aa: CSASVGSMNTEAFF

abundance: many
v_gene: TRBV25-1
j_gene: TRBJ1-4
CDR3aa: CASGTGGYEKLFF

abundance: -
v_gene: TRBV10-2
j_gene: TRBJ2-3
CDR3aa: CASKGLAGTDTQYF

abundance: many
v_gene: TRBV14
j_gene: TRBJ1-1
CDR3aa: CASSQWDRANTEAFF

abundance: once
v_gene: TRBV7-9
j_gene: TRBJ2-5
CDR3aa: CASSLSTGRETQYF

abundance: -
v_gene: TRBV7-9
j_gene: TRBJ2-1
CDR3aa: CASSGRGDESNEQFF

abundance: many
v_gene: TRBV6-5
j_gene: TRBJ1-6
CDR3aa: CASSYLGDSYNSPLHF

abundance: many
v_gene: TRBV19
j_gene: TRBJ2-3
CDR3aa: CASTLTSGGAFGTDTQYF

abundance: many
v_gene: TRBV11-2
j_gene: TRBJ1-4
CDR3aa: CASSHGYREKLFF

abundance: few
v_gene: TRBV6-2/TRBV6-3
j_gene: TRBJ2-7
CDR3aa: CASSEGQGAYEQYF

abundance: once
v_gene: TRBV10-2
j_gene: TRBJ1-5
CDR3aa: CAGSEGARQPQHF

abundance: -
v_gene: TRBV6-1
j_gene: TRBJ2-7
CDR3aa: CASSQGTSGRDEQYF

abundance: -
v_gene: TRBV7-2
j_gene: TRBJ2-6
CDR3aa: CASSVDRNSGANVLTF

abundance: -
v_gene: TRBV25-1
j_gene: TRBJ1-2
CDR3aa: CASSEENYGYTF

abundance: medium-sized
v_gene: TRBV7-3
j_gene: TRBJ1-1
CDR3aa: CASSLTTDTEAFF

abundance: many
v_gene: TRBV29-1
j_gene: TRBJ2-1
CDR3aa: CSANLRDRGKNEQFF

abundance: many
v_gene: TRBV6-4
j_gene: TRBJ1-4
CDR3aa: CASSEPLQGSNEKLFF

abundance: once
v_gene: TRBV5-1
j_gene: TRBJ1-1
CDR3aa: CASSQAGTLRTEAFF

abundance: -
v_gene: TRBV2
j_gene: TRBJ1-2
CDR3aa: CASVGVGGYTF

abundance: -
v_gene: TRBV3-1
j_gene: TRBJ1-3
CDR3aa: CASGSRTHSGNTIYF

abundance: -
v_gene: TRBV30
j_gene: TRBJ1-6
CDR3aa: CAWSPGYNSPLHF

abundance: once
v_gene: TRBV9
j_gene: TRBJ1-3
CDR3aa: CAGSAGDPGNTIHF

abundance: -
v_gene: TRBV29-1
j_gene: TRBJ2-7
CDR3aa: CSVGDSLYEQYF

abundance: many
v_gene: TRBV5-1
j_gene: TRBJ2-5
CDR3aa: CASRPGTGPQETQYF

abundance: few
v_gene: TRBV10-1
j_gene: TRBJ2-5
CDR3aa: CASSESLVPQYF

abundance: -
v_gene: TRBV10-1
j_gene: TRBJ2-7
CDR3aa: CASSEGRVHEQYF

abundance: few
v_gene: TRBV7-9
j_gene: TRBJ2-2
CDR3aa: CASSLPRTGGTGELFF

abundance: -
v_gene: TRBV5-1
j_gene: TRBJ2-5
CDR3aa: CASSLLGASGRETQYF

abundance: -
v_gene: TRBV25-1
j_gene: TRBJ1-5
CDR3aa: CASSEYVSGEPQHF

abundance: few
v_gene: TRBV11-2
j_gene: TRBJ1-5
CDR3aa: CASSSRQGHNQPQHF

abundance: -
v_gene: TRBV29-1
j_gene: TRBJ2-6
CDR3aa: CSVEDPAGHSGANVLTF

abundance: medium-sized
v_gene: TRBV20-1
j_gene: TRBJ1-5
CDR3aa: CSASNPRQGLHQPQHF

abundance: -
v_gene: TRBV24-1
j_gene: TRBJ2-5
CDR3aa: CATSARPNWGRDGETQYF

abundance: few
v_gene: TRBV25-1
j_gene: TRBJ1-1
CDR3aa: CASSYGQLNTEAFF

abundance: -
v_gene: TRBV10-2
j_gene: TRBJ2-5
CDR3aa: CASSEFWESGETQYF

abundance: once
v_gene: TRBV9
j_gene: TRBJ1-3
CDR3aa: CASSVLGGHTIYF

abundance: few
v_gene: TRBV12-3/TRBV12-4
j_gene: TRBJ1-5
CDR3aa: CASSLDGRRGIPQHF

abundance: many
v_gene: TRBV5-6
j_gene: TRBJ1-2
CDR3aa: CASSLGGQGYYGYTF